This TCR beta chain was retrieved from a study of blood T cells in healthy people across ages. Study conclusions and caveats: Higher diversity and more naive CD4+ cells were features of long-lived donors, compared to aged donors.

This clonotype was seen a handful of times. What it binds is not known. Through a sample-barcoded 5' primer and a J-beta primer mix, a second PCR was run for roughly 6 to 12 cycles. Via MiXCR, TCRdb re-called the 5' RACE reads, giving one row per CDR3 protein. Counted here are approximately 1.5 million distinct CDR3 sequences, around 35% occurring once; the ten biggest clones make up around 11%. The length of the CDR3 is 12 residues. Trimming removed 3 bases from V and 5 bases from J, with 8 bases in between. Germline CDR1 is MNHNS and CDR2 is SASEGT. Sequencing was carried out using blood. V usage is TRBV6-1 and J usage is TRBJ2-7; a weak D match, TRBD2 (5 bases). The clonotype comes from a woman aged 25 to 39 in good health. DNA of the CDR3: TGTGCCAGCAGTGATACCGGGGACGAGCAGTACTTC. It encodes CASSDTGDEQYF.